These 3 T cell receptor beta chains came from one sample sequenced in a study of regulatory T cells in long-lasting Graves disease. Specified time point: persistent/refractory GD, antithyroid drugs over 5 years with positive TRAb. Researchers made the TCR library from RNA that was extracted from PBMCs. Researchers made TCR beta libraries by using iRepertoire HTBI primers and running Arm-PCR on CDR3 regions. In TCRdb, the multiplex PCR reads were re-called with MiXCR into one record per CDR3 protein. The sample gives around 460,000 distinct CDR3 sequences, under 25% of which show up once; about 12% is in the top ten. This specimen consisted of peripheral blood mononuclear cells (PBMCs), obtained when the disease was refractory, from a patient treated with antithyroid drugs. These receptors all stem from a female donor with Graves disease.

This clonotype was counted at least ten times. The chain couples TRBV7-8 to TRBJ1-1; possible D gene TRBD1, 5 bases. V was shortened by 2 bases and J by 4 bases, with 14 bases between the two germline ends. Germline loops: CDR1 SGHVS, CDR2 FQNEAQ. The CDR3 sequence is 15 residues long. The CDR3 sequence: CASSLSGAPGTEAFF. In DNA form, the CDR3 reads TGTGCCAGCAGCTTAAGTGGGGCGCCGGGCACTGAAGCTTTCTTT.

The rearrangement links TRBV19 to TRBJ1-1, with a weak D call TRBD1 (5 bases). This CDR3 has 15 amino acids. The germline CDR1 and CDR2 sequences are LNHDA and SQIVND (reference sequence). V was trimmed by 5 bases and J by 0 bases, leaving 13 bases between them. The chain's CDR3 is CASSSNTGLNTEAFF. CDR3 nucleotide sequence: TGTGCCAGTAGTTCAAACACAGGCTTGAACACTGAAGCTTTCTTT.

The table lists this clonotype with many counts. The rearrangement links TRBV5-1 to TRBJ2-2; D gene uncertain. V dropped 3 bases and J dropped 3 bases, with 9 bases sitting between them. Germline values: CDR1 SGHRS, CDR2 YFSETQ. This CDR3 has 14 residues. Here the CDR3 DNA reads TGCGCCAGCAGCTCCTTATCCGACACCGGGGAGCTGTTTTTT. As protein: CASSSLSDTGELFF.